What follows are 20 T cell receptor beta chains derived from one specimen sequenced in a study of T cells in Graves' hyperthyroidism and ophthalmopathy. What was amplified from RNA transcripts were TCR beta CDR3 regions. First-round RT-PCR with HTBI primers amplified the TCR CDR3 region. MiXCR, applied by TCRdb to the multiplex PCR reads, yields one record per CDR3 protein. Of tens of thousands of distinct CDR3 sequences in the sample, less than 50% are singletons; the top ten hold approximately 6%. Sequencing was performed on blood. The receptors come from a woman aged 50 to 60 with Graves' hyperthyroidism that later progressed to Graves' ophthalmopathy.

V usage is TRBV20-1 and J usage is TRBJ2-1, with 11 bases identical to TRBD1. The V segment lost 3 bases and the J segment 5 bases; nucleotides outside the gene matches: 6. CDR3 length equals 15 residues. The germline V gene has CDR1 DFQATT and CDR2 SNEGSKA (reference sequence). In nucleotides, the CDR3 is TGCAGTGCTAGCTCCCGGACAGGGGGCCACAATGAGCAGTTCTTC. Translated: CSASSRTGGHNEQFF.

Comments on this clonotype: An end of the junction does not agree with germline; a read error may underlie this. This chain uses TRBV5-6 with TRBJ2-7, with 7 bases matching TRBD2. The CDR3 sequence is 13 residues long. CDR1 is SGHDT and CDR2 is YYEEEE in the germline V gene. The CDR3 spells CASSTSGDYEHYF. For the CDR3, the DNA is TGTGCCAGCAGTACTAGTGGGGACTACGAGCACTACTTC.

Many counts were recorded for this clonotype. The V and J genes are TRBV7-9 and TRBJ1-3, with a weak D call TRBD1 (6 bases). Germline V lookup: CDR1 SEHNR, CDR2 FQNEAQ (reference sequence). Trimming shortened V by 7 bases and J by 1 base, and 17 bases separated the two germline ends. CDR3 length: 16 residues. The DNA for the CDR3 is TGTGCCAGCACCCCCGGGGGGGCCTTTTCTGGAAACACCATATATTTT. This translates into CASTPGGAFSGNTIYF.

J is TRBJ1-2 and V is TRBV6-4; 8 positions match TRBD1. Germline trimming cut 9 bases from V and 8 bases from J; bases unmatched to any gene: 8. Germline CDR1 and CDR2: MRHNA and SNTAGT. The CDR3 loop spans 12 amino acids. CDR3 sequence reads: CARPPGGLGYTF. CDR3 DNA: TGTGCCAGACCTCCAGGGGGCTTAGGCTACACCTTC.

This chain joins TRBV10-2 and TRBJ2-5; TRBD2 is a possible D gene (6 bases). This CDR3 is built from 13 residues. The V end lost 4 bases, the J end lost 4 bases, and 10 bases lay between the germline ends. Germline assignment: CDR1 WSHSY and CDR2 SAAADI. This chain's CDR3 is CASSVGGPETQYF. The CDR3 bases are TGCGCCAGCAGTGTTGGAGGGCCAGAGACCCAGTACTTC.

There are many counts of this clonotype. The chain links TRBV19 to TRBJ2-7; 13 bases are shared with TRBD2. The germline V gene has CDR1 LNHDA and CDR2 SQIVND (reference sequence). J lost 4 bases, V lost 2 bases, and 2 bases had no gene match. The CDR3 contains 15 residues. CDR3 sequence reads: CASSIRTSGRYEQYF. CDR3 bases: TGTGCCAGTAGTATACGGACTAGCGGGAGATACGAGCAGTACTTC.

Many counts were recorded for this clonotype. A much larger clonotype is one base distant, so this may be a read error. The conserved phenylalanine or tryptophan is not found at the CDR3 terminus, so this likely reflects a read error. The genes are TRBV29-1 and TRBJ2-1; no clear D. From germline, CDR1 is SQVTM and CDR2 ANQGSEA. This CDR3 comprises 14 residues. V gave up 6 bases and J gave up 4 bases, with 16 bases separating them. The DNA for the CDR3 is TGCAGCGTCGTGGCGCGGCGGAAGTACAATGAGCAGTTCTCC. Residues: CSVVARRKYNEQFS.

This clonotype showed up many times. This rearrangement joins TRBV11-3 to TRBJ2-1; 8 bases match TRBD2. Per the germline V gene, CDR1 is SGHNT and CDR2 is YENEEA. Trimming removed 3 bases from V and 7 bases from J; junction bases left unmatched: 11. The CDR3 runs to 16 residues. CDR3 sequence reads: CASSFIPARGGNEQFF. CDR3 DNA: TGTGCCAGCAGCTTTATTCCGGCGCGCGGGGGGAATGAGCAGTTCTTC.

This clonotype has a count of ten or more. The chain couples TRBV5-6 to TRBJ2-7; D gene ambiguous. Germline V gene data show CDR1 as SGHDT and CDR2 as YYEEEE. The CDR3 covers 15 residues. Trimming took 1 base from V and 0 from J, leaving 11 bases between them. CDR3 in amino acids: CASSLIRVSSYEQYF. CDR3 DNA sequence: TGTGCCAGCAGCTTGATCCGGGTAAGCTCCTACGAGCAGTACTTC.

The sample holds many counts of this clonotype. The J gene is TRBJ2-1, the V gene TRBV4-1; D unresolved. The V gene's germline CDR1 is MGHRA and CDR2 YSYEKL. Trimming removed 4 bases from V and 7 bases from J, with 5 bases in between. The CDR3 has 11 amino acids. The CDR3 DNA follows: TGCGCCAGCAGCCGAAGAAATGAGCAGTTCTTC. Its translation is CASSRRNEQFF.

In this sample, this clonotype turned up many times. The rearrangement links TRBV19 to TRBJ2-1; 13 positions match TRBD2. The CDR3 length is 18 residues. From germline, CDR1 is LNHDA and CDR2 SQIVND (reference sequence). The trim removed 7 bases at V and 4 bases at J, leaving 13 bases unmatched. For the CDR3, the DNA is TGTGCCAGTAAAGCGGGAACTAGCGGGAGGGCCCTTTACAATGAGCAGTTCTTC. Translation gives CASKAGTSGRALYNEQFF.

A note on this clonotype: The limits of the CDR3 on the DNA are not certain, so only TCRdb's listed CDR3 is given. The chain links TRBV11-3 to TRBJ1-5; the D call in the table, TRBD1, was not verified against the DNA. The CDR3 sequence runs 22 residues, both termini included. CDR1 is SGHNT and CDR2 is YENEEA in the germline V gene. The CDR3: CASSSLARGNEKLFFGSRTQHF.

This clonotype occurred many times. This sequence joins TRBV7-2 and TRBJ1-1; D uncertain. CDR3 length equals 12 residues. The germline gives CDR1 SGHTA, CDR2 FQGNSA. V was cut by 5 bases and J by 7 bases, with 11 bases left in between. The CDR3 DNA reads TGTGCCAGCAGCCACCCTGGGAATGAAGCTTTCTTT. Translation gives CASSHPGNEAFF.

The genes are TRBV5-4 and TRBJ1-1; D possibly corresponds to TRBD1 (5 bases). V was clipped by 0 bases and J by 7 bases, with 10 bases between them. The germline V gene has CDR1 SGHNT and CDR2 YYREEE (reference sequence). The CDR3 spans 13 residues. This chain's CDR3 is CASSLGQTNEAFF. Written as DNA, the CDR3 is TGTGCCAGCAGCTTGGGACAGACAAATGAAGCTTTCTTT.

There are many counts of this clonotype. The chain recombines TRBV28 with TRBJ2-5, with 8 nucleotides matching TRBD1. After removal of 5 bases from V and 5 bases from J, the junction contained 7 bases not matched to a gene. CDR1 is MDHEN and CDR2 is SYDVKM in the germline V gene. The CDR3 is made up of 14 amino acids. Written as DNA, the CDR3 is TGTGCCAGCAGTCCGGACAGGGTATGGGAGACCCAGTACTTC. Translating gives CASSPDRVWETQYF.

J is TRBJ2-3 and V is TRBV29-1; TRBD2 agrees at 12 bases. Germline V gene data show CDR1 as SQVTM and CDR2 as ANQGSEA. Trimming removed 6 bases from V and 11 bases from J; junction bases left unmatched: 15. This CDR3 is 15 amino acids long. CDR3 loop: CSVDASGRALIEQYF. The CDR3 nucleotides are TGCAGCGTAGATGCTAGCGGGAGGGCCTTAATAGAGCAGTATTTT.

The chain is built from TRBV2 and TRBJ2-2; TRBD2 agrees at 12 bases. The CDR3 runs to 15 residues. Germline-derived CDR1 and CDR2 are SNHLY and FYNNEI. V was pared by 4 bases and J by 7 bases, with 4 bases of the junction left unmatched. The chain's CDR3 is CASSGTSGAGGELFF. In DNA, the CDR3 is TGTGCCAGCAGTGGGACTAGCGGGGCAGGCGGGGAGCTGTTTTTT.

To note about this clonotype: One junction end does not reproduce the germline sequence, and a read error may be involved. V usage is TRBV9 and J usage is TRBJ1-5; D is perhaps TRBD1 (5 bases). Germline CDR1 reads SGDLS; CDR2 reads YYNGEE. The CDR3 is 18 residues long. In DNA form, the CDR3 reads TGTGCCAGCAGCGTAGATCTAGCGGGAGGGGCCTACAATGAGCCCCAGCATTTT. This translates into CASSVDLAGGAYNEPQHF.

With regard to this clonotype: This is likely a read error, given that the CDR3 carries no conserved phenylalanine or tryptophan at its end. The V and J genes are TRBV4-2 and TRBJ2-3; D is unclear. The V gene lost 0 bases and the J gene lost 5 bases, with 12 bases spanning the gap. The germline V gene has CDR1 LGHNA and CDR2 YNFKEQ. The CDR3 is 15 residues long. CDR3 region: CASSQDFKDRDTQYR. CDR3 DNA sequence: TGTGCCAGCAGCCAAGATTTCAAGGATAGAGATACGCAGTATCGT.

This clonotype showed up many times. The CDR3 spells CSARTDNMAYEQYF. The DNA for the CDR3 is TGCAGTGCTAGGACGGACAACATGGCCTACGAGCAGTACTTC. The chain links TRBV20-1 to TRBJ2-7; TRBD1 is a possible D gene (5 bases). Trimming removed 3 bases from V and 2 bases from J, with 14 bases in between. CDR1 and CDR2 from the germline V gene are DFQATT and SNEGSKA (reference sequence). The CDR3 loop spans 14 amino acids.